This T cell receptor beta chain came from a study of cytomegalovirus exposure and HLA in healthy donors. Study background: A later analysis reported the approximately 120 validation repertoires used the same platform as the 666 first-cohort repertoires.

V was trimmed by 5 bases and J by 2 bases, leaving 14 bases between them. The germline gives CDR1 SGHRS, CDR2 YFSETQ. CDR3 length: 14 residues. Notes on the study in general: Subsequent analysis showed first-cohort TCR clusters tending to co-occur in 120 or so validation repertoires. The study found most TCR sequences rare, yet found some public TCRs in many donors.

Assay: immunoSEQ multiplex PCR; the TCRdb copy retains only in-frame clones and omits some. The data contain about 140,000 clones, 86% of them singletons. Remarks on this clone: Its target is not known.

These donors were members of the roughly 110-subject validation cohort, a group separate from the roughly 700-subject first cohort. J is TRBJ2-7 and V is TRBV5-1, with D perhaps matching TRBD2 (6 bases). The sequenced sample consisted of PBMCs. The receptor comes from a man younger than 35 in good health and CMV-seronegative. This chain's CDR3 is CASSSVTSTYEQYF. CDR3 sequence (DNA): TGCGCCAGCAGTTCTGTCACTAGCACCTACGAGCAGTACTTC.